The following is a T cell receptor beta chain sequence with its context. No antigen is known for it. These data come from a study of T cell responses to AZD1222 COVID-19 vaccine. Losses at the gene ends were 2 bases for V and 7 bases for J; bases not matched to a gene: 6. The CDR3 is 15 amino acids. In germline, CDR1 is SEHNR, CDR2 FQNEAQ (reference sequence). The repertoire was sequenced with immunoSEQ multiplex PCR; TCRdb's copy has only in-frame clones and lacks some. The sample spans some 150,000 clones; the ten largest clones claim about 2.2%. Overall study results and limits: Only six people who got AZD1222 tested seropositive at baseline.

The specimen sequenced was peripheral blood. This TCR came from an adult in good health. The V and J genes are TRBV7-9 and TRBJ2-7; 12 nucleotides line up with TRBD2. CDR3 in amino acids: CASSLTGLAGYEQYF. Written as DNA, the CDR3 is TGTGCCAGCAGCTTAACAGGACTAGCGGGGTATGAGCAGTACTTC.